The 15 T cell receptor beta chains below come from one sample, sequenced in a study of HIV-infected children after antiretroviral therapy interruption. The TCR library was built from RNA with a 3' RACE protocol and unique molecular identifiers. TCRdb passed the 3' RACE reads through MiXCR, listing each CDR3 protein once. The sample holds about 86,000 distinct CDR3 sequences, about 6.9% seen once. Described treatment: PENTA 11 planned treatment interruption arm or continuous ART arm. This specimen consisted of CD45RA+ CD4+ T cells from PBMCs, pooled from several time points, obtained from a donor given antiretroviral therapy, either interrupted or continuous. Described subset: naive CD4+ CD45RA+ CD45RO- T cells. These receptors originate from a pool of human donors with HIV.

This clonotype was recorded at least ten times. The chain joins TRBV9 to TRBJ1-5; D gene uncertain. The V and J ends lost 0 bases and 2 bases respectively, with 9 bases between them. Germline CDR1 SGDLS, CDR2 YYNGEE. The CDR3 loop spans 15 amino acids. Here the CDR3 DNA reads TGTGCCAGCAGCGTAGGGTGGGGAGGCAATCAGCCCCAGCATTTT. Protein product: CASSVGWGGNQPQHF.

This clonotype came up a few times. The CDR3 region is CASSPDPGHNTEAFF. For the CDR3, the DNA is TGTGCCAGCAGCCCAGACCCGGGACACAACACTGAAGCTTTCTTT. V is TRBV7-1 and J is TRBJ1-1, with D possibly matching TRBD1 (6 bases). TRBV7-1 is assigned to the ORF class and has an uncertain function. Trimming pared 5 bases from V and 2 bases from J, leaving 15 bases between. This CDR3 is 15 amino acids long.

The chain couples TRBV5-1 to TRBJ2-6; D perhaps matches TRBD2 (5 bases). The germline gives CDR1 SGHRS, CDR2 YFSETQ. The CDR3 has 17 amino acids. The ends were cut back, 0 bases at V and 0 bases at J, with 10 bases in the middle. CDR3 sequence (DNA): TGCGCCAGCAGCTTGGCCCTAGCCCTCTCTGGGGCCAACGTCCTGACTTTC. Its translation is CASSLALALSGANVLTF.

There are many counts of this clonotype. This sequence joins TRBV5-1 and TRBJ2-7; the D gene is possibly TRBD1 (6 bases). Germline V gene data show CDR1 as SGHRS and CDR2 as YFSETQ. The V end was cut by 5 bases, the J end by 4 bases, with 10 bases between. The CDR3 is 12 amino acids. In nucleotides, the CDR3 is TGCGCCAGCAGGGGGGCGCGGTACGAGCAGTACTTC. Its protein product is CASRGARYEQYF. Using reference TRBV5-1 and TRBJ2-7 for the parts outside the CDR3, the full variable domain is KAGVTQTPRYLIKTRGQQVTLSCSPISGHRSVSWYQQTPGQGLQFLFEYFSETQRNKGNFPGRFSGRQFSNSRSEMNVSTLELGDSALYLCASRGARYEQYFGPGTRLTVT.

At least ten counts were recorded for this clonotype. J is TRBJ2-7 and V is TRBV12-3 or TRBV12-4; 9 nucleotides agree with TRBD2. The junction had 6 bases not matched to a gene; V was cut back by 3 bases and J by 0 bases. The CDR3 contains 16 residues. CDR3 sequence (DNA): TGTGCCAGCAGTTTGGACCTAGCGGGGAGCTCCTACGAGCAGTACTTC. Protein product: CASSLDLAGSSYEQYF.

This clonotype was recorded a few times. The gene calls are TRBV5-1 and TRBJ1-1; D gene ambiguous. The CDR3 extends over 13 amino acids. V lost 3 bases and J lost 1, with 7 bases in between. The germline gives CDR1 SGHRS, CDR2 YFSETQ. CDR3 residues: CASSWGANTEAFF. The CDR3 coding sequence is TGCGCCAGCAGCTGGGGAGCGAACACTGAAGCTTTCTTT.

Many counts were recorded for this clonotype. This chain links TRBV29-1 with TRBJ1-4, with no clear D. Germline CDR1 SQVTM, CDR2 ANQGSEA. The CDR3 has 14 residues. Trimming cost V 5 bases and J 2 bases, with 12 bases left between them. CDR3 sequence: CSVFSSGTNEKLFF. The CDR3 nucleotides read TGCAGCGTTTTTTCATCGGGGACTAATGAAAAACTGTTTTTT.

This clonotype has at least ten counts. This rearrangement joins TRBV7-8 to TRBJ2-6; D unresolved. CDR1 is SGHVS, CDR2 FQNEAQ, per germline. Trimming stripped 2 bases from V and 1 base from J, with 15 bases between. The CDR3 covers 18 residues. The CDR3 reads CASSLLSNALSGANVLTF. DNA of the CDR3: TGTGCCAGCAGCTTACTATCTAATGCCCTATCTGGGGCCAACGTCCTGACTTTC.

This clonotype was picked up many times. The chain has TRBV7-3 and TRBJ2-1; no firm D call. The CDR3 spans 13 residues. V was shortened by 3 bases and J by 6 bases, with 9 bases between the two germline ends. Germline CDR1 is SGHTA and CDR2 is FQGTGA. The CDR3 DNA reads as TGTGCCAGCAGCTTGGTCCCTAGCAATGAGCAGTTCTTC. Amino acids: CASSLVPSNEQFF.

Ten or more counts support this clonotype. The rearrangement uses TRBV7-2 and TRBJ2-7, with 9 bases matching TRBD2. The CDR3 spans 16 residues. Germline-derived CDR1 and CDR2 are SGHTA and FQGNSA. J gave up 3 bases and V 5 bases, and 11 bases lay outside the gene matches. CDR3: CASSLRLAGVIYEQYF. The CDR3, as DNA: TGTGCCAGCAGCCTACGGTTAGCGGGAGTAATCTACGAGCAGTACTTC.

The chain links TRBV24-1 to TRBJ2-2; D not certain. Trimming took off 3 bases at V and 5 bases at J, with 3 bases between the two ends. The CDR3 is 12 amino acids. In germline, CDR1 is KGHDR, CDR2 SFDVKD. Here the CDR3 reads CATSDATGELFF. CDR3 DNA sequence: TGTGCCACCAGTGATGCGACCGGGGAGCTGTTTTTT.

V usage is TRBV29-1 and J usage is TRBJ2-1; 12 nucleotides align to TRBD2. The CDR3 spans 14 residues. Germline V CDR1 and CDR2: SQVTM, ANQGSEA. Unmatched junction bases numbered 10, after V lost 7 bases and J lost 9 bases. The CDR3 reads CSAEASGRAGEQFF. The CDR3 DNA reads as TGCAGCGCGGAGGCTAGCGGGAGGGCCGGTGAGCAGTTCTTC.

This clonotype has only a few counts. V and J are TRBV29-1 and TRBJ1-6; 7 bases line up with TRBD1. Trimming took 4 bases from V and 7 from J; bases not matched to a gene: 1. The CDR3 consists of 12 residues. Germline V CDR1 and CDR2: SQVTM, ANQGSEA. The CDR3 protein is CSVATGNSPLHF. The CDR3 region has the DNA TGCAGCGTTGCGACAGGGAATTCACCCCTCCACTTT. The full variable domain, in which reference TRBV29-1 and TRBJ1-6 provide the parts outside the CDR3, is SAVISQKPSRDICQRGTSLTIQCQVDSQVTMMFWYRQQPGQSLTLIATANQGSEATYESGFVIDKFPISRPNLTFSTLTVSNMSPEDSSIYLCSVATGNSPLHFGNGTRLTVT.

This clonotype was seen ten or more times. The chain is built from TRBV20-1 and TRBJ1-2; 7 nucleotides match TRBD1. The CDR3 is 13 amino acids. V shed 2 bases, J shed 3 bases, and the junction held 3 bases outside the gene matches. The germline V gene encodes CDR1 DFQATT and CDR2 SNEGSKA (reference sequence). DNA for the CDR3: TGCAGTGCTAGAAGGGGGCAAGACTATGGCTACACCTTC. Its translation: CSARRGQDYGYTF.

This clonotype was detected a few times. J is TRBJ2-1 and V is TRBV7-3, with D unresolved. The CDR3 contains 13 residues. Trimming took 3 bases from V and 8 from J, leaving 11 bases between them. Germline values: CDR1 SGHTA, CDR2 FQGTGA. Here the CDR3 DNA reads TGTGCCAGCAGCTTCGCCGTGGGTGATGAGCAGTTCTTC. As protein: CASSFAVGDEQFF. Drawing the rest from reference TRBV7-3 and TRBJ2-1, the complete variable domain is GAGVSQTPSNKVTEKGKYVELRCDPISGHTALYWYRQSLGQGPEFLIYFQGTGAADDSGLPNDRFFAVRPEGSVSTLKIQRTERGDSAVYLCASSFAVGDEQFFGPGTRLTVL.